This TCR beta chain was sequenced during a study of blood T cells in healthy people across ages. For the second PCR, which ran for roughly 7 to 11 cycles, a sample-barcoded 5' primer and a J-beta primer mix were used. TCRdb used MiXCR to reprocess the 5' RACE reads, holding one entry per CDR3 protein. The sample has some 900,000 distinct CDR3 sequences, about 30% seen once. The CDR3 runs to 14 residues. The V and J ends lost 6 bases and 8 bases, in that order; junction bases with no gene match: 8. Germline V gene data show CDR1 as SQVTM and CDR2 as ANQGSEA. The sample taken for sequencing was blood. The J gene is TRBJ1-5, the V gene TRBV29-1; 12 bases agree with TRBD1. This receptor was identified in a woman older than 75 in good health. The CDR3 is CSVIPGQGAEPQHF. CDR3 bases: TGCAGCGTAATACCGGGACAGGGGGCAGAGCCCCAGCATTTT.